Given below is one TCR beta chain in context. This entry comes from a study of blood T cells in healthy people across ages. Germline lookup yields CDR1 LGHNA and CDR2 YNFKEQ. The CDR3 is made up of 16 amino acids. V was trimmed by 4 bases and J by 8 bases, leaving 21 bases between them. Each individual donor underwent a draw of approximately 9.8 milliliters of peripheral blood. The second PCR ran roughly 6 to 12 cycles with a sample-barcoded 5' primer and J-beta primers. Each single sample gave us at least 2.5 million CDR3-containing paired-end reads. TCRdb processed the 5' RACE reads anew with MiXCR; each CDR3 protein has one entry. The table lists roughly 800,000 distinct CDR3 sequences, roughly 60% of them singletons, with around 22% in the top ten.

This receptor was taken from a man aged 30-40 years in good health. Sequenced input: blood. The chain uses TRBV4-2 and TRBJ2-1; the D gene could be TRBD1 or TRBD2 (5 bases each). CDR3 DNA sequence: TGTGCCAGCAGCCGAACAATTACAACTTTGGGGGATGAGCAGTTCTTC. It translates to CASSRTITTLGDEQFF.